The text below deals with one TCR beta chain. Its target is unknown. This entry belongs to a study of Ad26.COV2.S vaccination and SARS-CoV-2 variants. Study-wide points: Analyses that measured TCR breadth and depth may have underestimated total T cell responses.

Noted treatment: around 19 received Ad26.COV2.S at low or high dose, single or two shots; 5 received placebo; per-sample allocation not given. Material that was analyzed had been drawn on day 63 after the first vaccine or placebo injection. The germline CDR1 and CDR2 sequences are MDHEN and SYDVKM. Trimming cost V 6 bases and J 7 bases, with 9 bases left between them. The CDR3 is 11 amino acids. The method was immunoSEQ multiplex PCR; TCRdb's version includes in-frame clones alone and lacks a portion of them. This sample has 300,000 to 400,000 clones, with around nine tenths found just once. V usage is TRBV28 and J usage is TRBJ1-2; D might be TRBD1 (6 bases). This sequence was found in a person between 18 and 59 years old who received the Ad26.COV2.S COVID-19 vaccine or a placebo. Sequencing used peripheral blood, obtained in a trial of Ad26.COV2.S vaccine versus placebo. The CDR3 DNA reads as TGTGCCAGCAGAAACAGGGTTGGCTACACCTTC. This gives the protein CASRNRVGYTF.